The rows below give T cell receptor beta chains drawn from one sample of a study of CD8+CD57+ T cells in acquired aplastic anemia. TCRdb re-analysed the reads in MiXCR, keeping a single row per CDR3 protein. The table has approximately 160,000 distinct CDR3 sequences, about 48% seen once. Sequenced sample: sorted CD4+, CD8+, or CD8+CD57+ T cells (not recorded which) from PBMCs. All receptors derive from a human donor in good health. Each CDR3 is given with its conserved first and last residue. Each record gives: D gene, J gene, clone size, V gene, CDR3 protein, CDR3 DNA. D genes are given only for firm matches. Clone size is stated in some rows and not others, as once, few, many or a class when expanded.

D: .; J: TRBJ2-7; size: few; V: TRBV5-5; CDR3: CASSRGQGSYEQYF; DNA: TGTGCCAGCAGCCGAGGTCAAGGGTCCTACGAGCAGTACTTC
D: .; J: TRBJ2-7; size: .; V: TRBV4-1; CDR3: CASSYPGRFFEQYF; DNA: TGCGCCAGCAGCTATCCGGGACGCTTCTTCGAGCAGTACTTC
D: .; J: TRBJ2-7; size: .; V: TRBV24-1; CDR3: CATSRHTRRGDEQYF; DNA: TGTGCCACCAGTCGCCACACGCGCAGGGGGGACGAGCAGTACTTC
D: TRBD1; J: TRBJ1-1; size: .; V: TRBV2; CDR3: CASSDSGGVGTEAFF; DNA: TGTGCCAGCAGTGATTCAGGGGGCGTCGGTACTGAAGCTTTCTTT
D: TRBD2; J: TRBJ2-1; size: many; V: TRBV7-9; CDR3: CASLYWAGAIVYNEQFF; DNA: TGTGCCAGCCTATACTGGGCGGGAGCGATTGTCTACAATGAGCAGTTCTTC
D: .; J: TRBJ1-6; size: medium-sized; V: TRBV15; CDR3: CATSRDSNSPLHF; DNA: TGTGCCACCAGCAGAGACAGTAATTCACCCCTCCACTTT
D: .; J: TRBJ1-2; size: .; V: TRBV10-1; CDR3: CANAGARGDLDYGYTF; DNA: TGCGCCAACGCAGGGGCCCGGGGCGACTTGGACTATGGCTACACCTTC
D: .; J: TRBJ2-6; size: many; V: TRBV6-4; CDR3: CASSPVGSGANVLTF; DNA: TGTGCCAGCAGTCCGGTTGGCTCTGGGGCCAACGTCCTGACTTTC
D: .; J: TRBJ2-3; size: .; V: TRBV5-1; CDR3: CASSLRTSSADTQYF; DNA: TGCGCCAGCAGCCTACGGACGTCCTCGGCAGATACGCAGTATTTT
D: .; J: TRBJ1-4; size: .; V: TRBV25-1; CDR3: CASPRRESEKLFF; DNA: TGTGCCAGCCCTAGACGGGAGAGTGAAAAACTGTTTTTT
D: .; J: TRBJ1-2; size: .; V: TRBV20-1; CDR3: CSARDPENYGYTF; DNA: TGCAGTGCTAGAGATCCGGAAAACTATGGCTACACCTTC
D: .; J: TRBJ1-5; size: .; V: TRBV2; CDR3: CASSEVDFQPQHF; DNA: TGTGCCAGCAGTGAAGTGGATTTCCAGCCCCAGCATTTT
D: TRBD2; J: TRBJ2-7; size: many; V: TRBV15; CDR3: CATSRAVIAGVGDEQYF; DNA: TGTGCCACCAGCAGAGCAGTAATAGCGGGAGTCGGGGACGAGCAGTACTTC
D: TRBD1; J: TRBJ1-2; size: once; V: TRBV15; CDR3: CATSFPGTGDYGYTF; DNA: TGTGCCACCAGTTTTCCCGGGACAGGCGACTATGGCTACACCTTC
D: .; J: TRBJ1-2; size: many; V: TRBV20-1; CDR3: CSASLHGDYGYTF; DNA: TGCAGTGCTTCTCTTCACGGGGACTATGGCTACACCTTC
D: TRBD2; J: TRBJ2-7; size: .; V: TRBV7-6; CDR3: CASSSLAGGSYEQYF; DNA: TGTGCCAGCAGCTCTCTGGCGGGGGGATCTTACGAGCAGTACTTC
D: .; J: TRBJ1-2; size: many; V: TRBV7-2; CDR3: CASSLGSTVTYGYTF; DNA: TGTGCCAGCAGCTTAGGTTCGACAGTAACCTATGGCTACACCTTC
D: TRBD1; J: TRBJ2-2; size: .; V: TRBV12-5; CDR3: CASGRDRAAGELFF; DNA: TGTGCTAGTGGGAGGGACAGGGCGGCCGGGGAGCTGTTTTTT
D: .; J: TRBJ2-1; size: many; V: TRBV11-2; CDR3: CASSFQTGLNEQFF; DNA: TGTGCCAGCAGCTTTCAGACAGGTCTCAATGAGCAGTTCTTC
D: TRBD2; J: TRBJ2-2; size: .; V: TRBV20-1; CDR3: CSAARAGVNTGELFF; DNA: TGCAGTGCCGCCAGAGCGGGAGTGAACACCGGGGAGCTGTTTTTT
D: .; J: TRBJ2-5; size: few; V: TRBV2; CDR3: CASTRGETQYF; DNA: TGTGCCAGCACCCGGGGGGAGACCCAGTACTTC
D: .; J: TRBJ1-5; size: .; V: TRBV18; CDR3: CASSRRDQPQHF; DNA: TGTGCCAGCTCACGGAGAGATCAGCCCCAGCATTTT
D: .; J: TRBJ1-4; size: .; V: TRBV18; CDR3: CASSPLGSTNEKLFF; DNA: TGTGCCAGCTCGCCTCTTGGGTCAACTAATGAAAAACTGTTTTTT
D: .; J: TRBJ2-2; size: many; V: TRBV2; CDR3: CASSVQTGGELFF; DNA: TGTGCCAGCAGTGTTCAGACCGGGGGGGAGCTGTTTTTT
D: TRBD1; J: TRBJ2-5; size: many; V: TRBV5-1; CDR3: CASSLGQVQETQYF; DNA: TGCGCCAGCAGCTTAGGACAGGTCCAAGAGACCCAGTACTTC
D: .; J: TRBJ1-2; size: many; V: TRBV20-1; CDR3: CSARPFGNYGYTF; DNA: TGCAGTGCTAGACCATTTGGAAACTATGGCTACACCTTC
D: TRBD2; J: TRBJ2-7; size: .; V: TRBV7-2; CDR3: CASSPAGGPYEQYF; DNA: TGTGCCAGCAGCCCGGCGGGGGGGCCTTACGAGCAGTACTTC
D: TRBD1; J: TRBJ2-7; size: many; V: TRBV10-3; CDR3: CAISESMGQGSYEQYF; DNA: TGTGCCATCAGTGAGTCGATGGGACAGGGCTCCTACGAGCAGTACTTC
D: .; J: TRBJ2-2; size: .; V: TRBV19; CDR3: CASSILPNTGELFF; DNA: TGTGCCAGTAGTATCTTGCCGAACACCGGGGAGCTGTTTTTT
D: .; J: TRBJ1-5; size: few; V: TRBV6-1; CDR3: CASSPPGGNQPQHF; DNA: TGTGCCAGCAGTCCACCGGGAGGTAATCAGCCCCAGCATTTT
D: .; J: TRBJ2-3; size: many; V: TRBV6-1; CDR3: CASTLGGAQYF; DNA: TGTGCCAGCACTCTAGGGGGGGCGCAGTATTTT
D: .; J: TRBJ2-7; size: many; V: TRBV7-2; CDR3: CASSLVWGAEYEQYF; DNA: TGTGCCAGCAGCTTGGTCTGGGGGGCCGAGTACGAGCAGTACTTC
D: .; J: TRBJ2-6; size: once; V: TRBV20-1; CDR3: CSADAGANVLTF; DNA: TGCAGTGCCGACGCAGGGGCCAACGTCCTGACTTTC
D: .; J: TRBJ2-6; size: many; V: TRBV12-3/TRBV12-4; CDR3: CASSSQNSGANVLTF; DNA: TGTGCCAGCAGTTCACAGAACTCTGGGGCCAACGTCCTGACTTTC
D: .; J: TRBJ2-5; size: .; V: TRBV11-2; CDR3: CASSLGVPSQETQYF; DNA: TGTGCCAGCAGCCTAGGAGTACCAAGTCAAGAGACCCAGTACTTC
D: .; J: TRBJ1-1; size: few; V: TRBV12-3/TRBV12-4; CDR3: CASSPRRGNTEAFF; DNA: TGTGCCAGCAGCCCCCGGCGGGGGAACACTGAAGCTTTCTTT
D: TRBD2; J: TRBJ2-7; size: .; V: TRBV7-9; CDR3: CASSPGGGAAYF; DNA: TGTGCCAGCAGCCCCGGGGGAGGGGCAGCGTACTTC
D: TRBD2; J: TRBJ2-5; size: many; V: TRBV24-1; CDR3: CATSDPGRTSGIPETQYF; DNA: TGTGCCACCAGTGATCCAGGGAGGACTAGCGGGATCCCAGAGACCCAGTACTTC
D: TRBD1; J: TRBJ1-3; size: .; V: TRBV15; CDR3: CATRDRGSSGNTIYF; DNA: TGTGCCACTAGGGACAGGGGCTCCTCTGGAAACACCATATATTTT
D: .; J: TRBJ2-5; size: many; V: TRBV20-1; CDR3: CSALLAGNQETQYF; DNA: TGCAGTGCTCTATTGGCGGGGAACCAAGAGACCCAGTACTTC
D: .; J: TRBJ1-2; size: many; V: TRBV12-3/TRBV12-4; CDR3: CASSLGNIGGYTF; DNA: TGTGCCAGCAGTTTAGGAAATATCGGTGGCTACACCTTC
D: .; J: TRBJ1-5; size: .; V: TRBV19; CDR3: CASSTRTNQPQHF; DNA: TGTGCCAGTAGTACACGGACCAATCAGCCCCAGCATTTT
D: .; J: TRBJ2-4; size: .; V: TRBV7-9; CDR3: CASSYRVDIQYF; DNA: TGTGCCAGCAGCTACAGGGTGGACATTCAGTACTTC
D: .; J: TRBJ1-2; size: few; V: TRBV2; CDR3: CASSLRGGGYTF; DNA: TGTGCCAGCAGTTTGAGGGGGGGTGGCTACACCTTC
D: .; J: TRBJ2-1; size: many; V: TRBV10-3; CDR3: CAISSLALSYNEQFF; DNA: TGTGCCATATCAAGTCTAGCGCTCTCCTACAATGAGCAGTTCTTC
D: TRBD1; J: TRBJ2-1; size: many; V: TRBV20-1; CDR3: CSAREPGQTYNEQFF; DNA: TGCAGTGCTAGAGAGCCGGGACAGACCTACAATGAGCAGTTCTTC
D: TRBD1; J: TRBJ1-5; size: .; V: TRBV19; CDR3: CASRPMDRGNQPQHF; DNA: TGTGCCAGTAGGCCCATGGACAGGGGCAATCAGCCCCAGCATTTT
D: .; J: TRBJ1-6; size: once; V: TRBV25-1; CDR3: CASRGTVNSPLHF; DNA: TGTGCCAGCCGCGGGACGGTTAATTCACCCCTCCACTTT
D: .; J: TRBJ2-2; size: few; V: TRBV7-3; CDR3: CASSLTTGNTGELFF; DNA: TGTGCCAGCAGCTTAACGACGGGGAACACCGGGGAGCTGTTTTTT
D: .; J: TRBJ1-1; size: many; V: TRBV5-1; CDR3: CASSLSGSREAFF; DNA: TGCGCCAGCAGCTTGTCTGGGAGCCGCGAAGCTTTCTTT
D: .; J: TRBJ2-2; size: many; V: TRBV7-3; CDR3: CASSPTLGAGELFF; DNA: TGTGCCAGCAGCCCCACCCTCGGGGCCGGGGAGCTGTTTTTT
D: TRBD2; J: TRBJ2-3; size: .; V: TRBV24-1; CDR3: CATSDISGGGDTQYF; DNA: TGTGCCACCAGTGATATTAGCGGGGGAGGGGATACGCAGTATTTT
D: TRBD1; J: TRBJ2-3; size: many; V: TRBV2; CDR3: CASNGQVQTDTQYF; DNA: TGTGCCAGCAATGGACAGGTTCAAACAGATACGCAGTATTTT
D: TRBD1; J: TRBJ2-7; size: .; V: TRBV9; CDR3: CASSVGTGGRYEQYF; DNA: TGTGCCAGCAGCGTCGGGACAGGGGGCAGGTACGAGCAGTACTTC
D: TRBD2; J: TRBJ2-1; size: .; V: TRBV12-3/TRBV12-4; CDR3: CASRNGLDPYGEQFF; DNA: TGTGCCAGCAGAAACGGACTAGATCCGTACGGCGAGCAGTTCTTC